Listed below are T cell receptor beta chains from one sample, sequenced in a study of T cells of healthy individuals. TCRdb reprocessed the 5' RACE reads via MiXCR and lists one record per CDR3 protein. The sample lists approximately 100,000 distinct CDR3 sequences; approximately 15% were seen once. Receptors were obtained from a human donor in good health. The CDR3 runs from the conserved cysteine through the conserved F or W. The order of the fields is clone size, V gene, J gene, D gene, CDR3 protein, CDR3 DNA. A D gene is named only where the DNA matches it firmly. Expanded clones get a size class; other rows say once, few or many, or leave the size out.

few,TRBV20-1,TRBJ2-1,-,CSARGGSVNEQFF,TGCAGTGCTAGAGGGGGTAGCGTCAATGAGCAGTTCTTC
many,TRBV7-9,TRBJ1-1,TRBD1,CASSPRDRPMNTEAFF,TGTGCCAGCAGCCCCCGGGACAGGCCAATGAACACTGAAGCTTTCTTT
few,TRBV29-1,TRBJ1-1,-,CSVEHGNTEAFF,TGCAGCGTTGAACACGGGAACACTGAAGCTTTCTTT
many,TRBV5-5,TRBJ2-7,TRBD1,CASSLPGTANYEQYF,TGTGCCAGCAGCTTACCCGGGACAGCTAATTACGAGCAGTACTTC
-,TRBV11-2,TRBJ1-6,-,CASSGRYRESPLHF,TGTGCCAGCAGCGGACGTTACAGGGAATCACCCCTCCACTTT
-,TRBV27,TRBJ2-1,-,CASSSDTGFSSYNEQFF,TGTGCCAGCAGTTCCGATACAGGGTTTAGCTCCTACAATGAGCAGTTCTTC
few,TRBV4-2,TRBJ2-3,-,CASSQDPRGVDTQYF,TGTGCCAGCAGCCAAGACCCTCGCGGAGTTGATACGCAGTATTTT
-,TRBV7-9,TRBJ1-2,-,CASSPYRAQANGYTF,TGTGCCAGCAGCCCCTACAGGGCCCAAGCAAATGGCTACACCTTC
-,TRBV6-2/TRBV6-3,TRBJ1-5,-,CASSYSASPQHF,TGTGCCAGCAGTTACTCTGCCTCGCCCCAGCATTTT
many,TRBV7-9,TRBJ1-1,-,CASNDYRKLNTEAFF,TGTGCCAGCAACGATTACAGGAAACTGAACACTGAAGCTTTCTTT
few,TRBV5-4,TRBJ2-3,-,CASSYRGVAGTDTQYF,TGTGCCAGCAGCTACCGTGGGGTCGCTGGCACAGATACGCAGTATTTT
-,TRBV11-1,TRBJ2-1,-,CASSLTLSSYNEQFF,TGTGCCAGCAGCTTAACTCTGAGCTCCTACAATGAGCAGTTCTTC
few,TRBV20-1,TRBJ2-7,TRBD1,CSASLIIKGTGRFEQYF,TGCAGTGCTAGTCTGATAATCAAAGGGACAGGGAGATTCGAGCAGTACTTC
-,TRBV20-1,TRBJ1-1,-,CSARDRGLMNTEAFF,TGCAGTGCTAGGGATAGGGGCCTAATGAACACTGAAGCTTTCTTT
many,TRBV28,TRBJ1-2,-,CASRTAGLDGYTF,TGTGCCAGCAGGACCGCAGGTTTGGATGGCTACACCTTC
-,TRBV4-3,TRBJ1-2,-,CASSQDRGFYGYTF,TGCGCCAGCAGCCAAGACAGGGGATTTTATGGCTACACCTTC
-,TRBV6-1,TRBJ2-3,-,CASSGLTPDTQYF,TGTGCCAGCAGTGGACTCACCCCAGATACGCAGTATTTT
-,TRBV4-2,TRBJ2-1,-,CASSQAVQVVGYNEQFF,TGTGCCAGCAGCCAAGCTGTACAGGTAGTGGGCTACAATGAGCAGTTCTTC
many,TRBV29-1,TRBJ2-1,-,CSVGFGYEQFF,TGCAGCGTTGGGTTTGGGTATGAGCAGTTCTTC
-,TRBV6-6,TRBJ1-1,-,CATDTGHLKGAFF,TGTGCCACCGACACGGGGCACTTAAAAGGGGCTTTCTTT
-,TRBV19,TRBJ1-5,-,CASSRLRGDGNQPQHF,TGTGCCAGTAGTAGGTTGAGGGGGGATGGCAATCAGCCCCAGCATTTT
-,TRBV19,TRBJ2-2,-,CASSPGRDTGELFF,TGTGCCAGTAGTCCAGGAAGGGACACCGGGGAGCTGTTTTTT
few,TRBV7-9,TRBJ2-5,-,CASSLGKETQYF,TGTGCCAGCAGCTTGGGAAAAGAGACCCAGTACTTC
-,TRBV20-1,TRBJ1-5,TRBD1,CSARTGGNNQPQHF,TGCAGTGCTAGGACAGGGGGGAACAATCAGCCCCAGCATTTT
-,TRBV9,TRBJ2-2,TRBD2,CASSVGSGGNTGELFF,TGTGCCAGCAGCGTAGGGAGCGGGGGGAACACCGGGGAGCTGTTTTTT
-,TRBV9,TRBJ1-1,-,CASSVSYQSPAFF,TGTGCCAGCAGCGTTTCATATCAGTCGCCAGCTTTCTTT
-,TRBV20-1,TRBJ2-7,TRBD1,CSAAGTDEQYF,TGCAGTGCCGCCGGGACAGACGAGCAGTACTTC
many,TRBV20-1,TRBJ2-4,-,CSASFGIQYF,TGCAGTGCTAGTTTCGGGATTCAGTACTTC
-,TRBV11-2,TRBJ2-1,TRBD2,CASRPGLAGGPSSYNEQFF,TGTGCCAGCAGGCCGGGACTAGCGGGAGGCCCGAGCTCCTACAATGAGCAGTTCTTC
many,TRBV7-6,TRBJ1-6,-,CASSLARGWESSYNSPLHF,TGTGCCAGCAGCTTAGCGCGGGGTTGGGAGAGCTCCTATAATTCACCCCTCCACTTT
few,TRBV30,TRBJ2-7,-,CAWSVRAGTGEQYF,TGTGCCTGGAGTGTACGGGCAGGGACGGGCGAGCAGTACTTC
many,TRBV6-2/TRBV6-3,TRBJ2-3,TRBD2,CASSYSSSGGNTQYF,TGTGCCAGCAGTTACTCGTCTAGCGGAGGGAATACGCAGTATTTT
-,TRBV5-1,TRBJ2-1,TRBD2,CASTRSGGAASNEQFF,TGCGCCAGCACTCGATCGGGGGGGGCAGCTTCCAATGAGCAGTTCTTC
few,TRBV2,TRBJ1-4,-,CASSDSGTLGKLFF,TGTGCCAGCAGTGATTCCGGGACACTAGGAAAACTGTTTTTT
-,TRBV20-1,TRBJ2-4,TRBD2,CSARDRGGRVAKNIQYF,TGCAGTGCTAGAGATCGCGGAGGGAGGGTCGCCAAAAACATTCAGTACTTC
many,TRBV25-1,TRBJ2-3,-,CASSDWRGTDTQYF,TGTGCCAGCAGTGACTGGAGGGGCACAGATACGCAGTATTTT
many,TRBV20-1,TRBJ1-6,-,CSAIRPGNSPLHF,TGCAGTGCTATACGACCAGGGAATTCACCCCTCCACTTT
-,TRBV12-3/TRBV12-4,TRBJ2-5,-,CASSLVTGRLETQYF,TGTGCCAGCAGTTTAGTTACGGGCCGATTGGAGACCCAGTACTTC
-,TRBV2,TRBJ1-4,TRBD1,CATQGAGEKLFF,TGTGCCACTCAGGGGGCAGGTGAAAAACTGTTTTTT
medium-sized,TRBV5-1,TRBJ1-6,-,CASRSSNNSPLHF,TGCGCCAGCAGGAGCAGCAATAATTCACCCCTCCACTTT
-,TRBV7-3,TRBJ2-1,TRBD1,CASSSGQGDNEQFF,TGTGCCAGCAGCTCGGGACAGGGTGACAATGAGCAGTTCTTC
few,TRBV7-9,TRBJ1-2,-,CASQAGNRFYGYTF,TGTGCCAGCCAAGCAGGGAATCGGTTCTATGGCTACACCTTC
few,TRBV10-3,TRBJ2-3,TRBD1,CAISGTGDGDTQYF,TGTGCCATCAGCGGGACAGGGGATGGAGATACGCAGTATTTT
-,TRBV7-9,TRBJ2-7,TRBD2,CASSFSSGGAFYEQYF,TGTGCCAGCAGCTTCTCTAGCGGGGGAGCTTTCTACGAGCAGTACTTC
many,TRBV18,TRBJ2-1,-,CASRGNEQFF,TGTGCCAGTAGGGGCAATGAGCAGTTCTTC
many,TRBV20-1,TRBJ2-5,-,CSARDVPAVRETQYF,TGCAGTGCTAGAGATGTGCCAGCCGTTCGGGAGACCCAGTACTTC
-,TRBV7-9,TRBJ2-1,TRBD2,CASSKRLRGTSGSREQFF,TGTGCCAGCAGCAAACGCTTAAGGGGGACTAGCGGGAGCCGGGAGCAGTTCTTC
many,TRBV20-1,TRBJ2-5,-,CSAQDQETQYF,TGCAGTGCACAGGACCAAGAGACCCAGTACTTC
many,TRBV12-5,TRBJ2-5,-,CASGLVLVETQYF,TGTGCTAGTGGTTTGGTACTAGTAGAGACCCAGTACTTC
-,TRBV2,TRBJ2-5,-,CATSSVEETQYF,TGTGCCACCTCTTCGGTGGAAGAGACCCAGTACTTC
few,TRBV5-5,TRBJ1-2,TRBD1,CASRLQGGANYGYTF,TGTGCCAGCAGGTTACAGGGGGGAGCTAACTATGGCTACACCTTC
-,TRBV6-6,TRBJ1-2,TRBD1,CASSRGQLAGYTF,TGTGCCAGCAGCCGGGGACAGTTAGCTGGCTACACCTTC